Listed here are 22 T cell receptor beta chains from one sample, sequenced in a study of T cell responses to AZD1222 COVID-19 vaccine (dated by TCRdb to the early 2020s). The library came from the immunoSEQ multiplex PCR assay. This immuneACCESS table, as held by TCRdb, lists in-frame sequences with V and J called but not all clones. Of the missing ones, under half trace to an unresolved V gene in checked studies; the others have no known cause. The sample yields 90,000 to 110,000 clones; roughly 90% were counted once. About 2.7% of the sample goes to the ten largest clones. The sample's time point label, decoded: baseline before first vaccination. The sample in question was peripheral blood, obtained on day 0 of AZD1222 vaccination. Every receptor here comes from an adult in good health.

The gene calls are TRBV19 and TRBJ1-5, with 7 bases identical to TRBD1. The CDR3 spans 14 residues. J gave up 4 bases and V 6 bases, and 6 bases lay outside the gene matches. CDR1 is LNHDA and CDR2 is SQIVND in the germline V gene (reference sequence). CDR3 sequence: CASSGQVANQPQHF. DNA of the CDR3: TGTGCCAGTAGCGGACAGGTAGCAAATCAGCCCCAGCATTTT.

The gene calls are TRBV28 and TRBJ2-3; possible D gene TRBD2, 5 bases. Germline-derived CDR1 and CDR2 are MDHEN and SYDVKM. V was clipped by 3 bases and J by 5 bases, with 15 bases between them. The CDR3 is 15 amino acids. Written as DNA, the CDR3 is TGTGCCAGCAGTTTCGAGGGCCGGCCCGGAGATACGCAGTATTTT. It specifies CASSFEGRPGDTQYF.

The rearrangement joins TRBV5-5 to TRBJ1-1; D unresolved. The CDR3 totals 11 residues. V shed 5 bases and J shed 8 bases, with 10 bases lying between them. Germline V gene lookup returns CDR1 SGHKS and CDR2 YYEKEE (reference sequence). This CDR3 reads CASRLTAEAFF. In DNA form, the CDR3 reads TGTGCCAGCAGGCTAACAGCGGAAGCTTTCTTT.

The rearrangement joins TRBV6-5 to TRBJ2-5, with 10 nucleotides matching TRBD1. CDR3 length: 13 residues. Per the germline V gene, CDR1 is MNHEY and CDR2 is SVGAGI. V trimming: 6 bases; J trimming: 4 bases; junction bases outside the gene matches: 2. CDR3 sequence reads: CASRDRGGETQYF. DNA for the CDR3: TGTGCCAGCAGGGACAGGGGGGGAGAGACCCAGTACTTC.

This clone was found a few times. The J gene is TRBJ1-1, the V gene TRBV7-8; a weak D match, TRBD1 (5 bases). The CDR3 spans 14 residues. V was clipped by 3 bases and J by 5 bases, with 13 bases between them. Germline values: CDR1 SGHVS, CDR2 FQNEAQ. CDR3 DNA sequence: TGTGCCAGCAGCTTCCGGGACCGGACTACTGAAGCTTTCTTT. Its translation is CASSFRDRTTEAFF. Together with reference TRBV7-8 and TRBJ1-1, the CDR3 gives the full variable domain: GAGVSQSPRYKVAKRGQDVALRCDPISGHVSLFWYQQALGQGPEFLTYFQNEAQLDKSGLPSDRFFAERPEGSVSTLKIQRTQQEDSAVYLCASSFRDRTTEAFFGQGTRLTVV.

Here the CDR3 DNA reads TGTGCCAGCAGTTTCGGACCAATGGAAAGGGATGGCTACACCTTC. Protein product: CASSFGPMERDGYTF. The rearrangement joins TRBV6-5 to TRBJ1-2; D remains ambiguous. Germline V lookup: CDR1 MNHEY, CDR2 SVGAGI. The CDR3 sequence is 15 residues long. Deletions cut 4 bases from V and 6 bases from J, with 18 bases between.

This chain connects TRBV15 to TRBJ2-1; D unresolved. Trimming took off 2 bases at V and 4 bases at J, with 6 bases between the two ends. Germline loops: CDR1 LNHNV, CDR2 YYDKDF (reference sequence). This CDR3 region has 13 residues. The CDR3 reads CATSRRGYNEQFF. The CDR3 DNA reads as TGTGCCACCAGCAGACGTGGATACAATGAGCAGTTCTTC.

The chain is built from TRBV9 and TRBJ2-1; 9 nucleotides align to TRBD2. This CDR3 spans 17 amino acids. Trimming removed 4 bases from V and 4 bases from J; junction bases left unmatched: 12. Germline CDR1 is SGDLS and CDR2 is YYNGEE. The CDR3 coding sequence is TGTGCCAGCAGCCCCCCTTCGGCTAGCGGGGAATACAATGAGCAGTTCTTC. The encoded protein is CASSPPSASGEYNEQFF. The full variable domain, its missing parts supplied by reference TRBV9 and TRBJ2-1, is DSGVTQTPKHLITATGQRVTLRCSPRSGDLSVYWYQQSLDQGLQFLIQYYNGEERAKGNILERFSAQQFPDLHSELNLSSLELGDSALYFCASSPPSASGEYNEQFFGPGTRLTVL.

The chain joins TRBV2 to TRBJ1-1; 9 nucleotides line up with TRBD1. The CDR3 is 14 residues long. Germline V gives CDR1 SNHLY, CDR2 FYNNEI. The junction had 5 bases not matched to a gene; V was cut back by 6 bases and J by 3 bases. CDR3 bases: TGTGCCAGCAGGGGGACAGGGAGGGACACTGAAGCTTTCTTT. Translated, it gives CASRGTGRDTEAFF.

The rearrangement joins TRBV7-9 to TRBJ1-2, with D perhaps matching TRBD1 (6 bases). Trimming left V 5 bases short and J 2 bases short, with 12 bases between. CDR1 and CDR2 from the germline V gene are SEHNR and FQNEAQ (reference sequence). The CDR3 spans 14 residues. CDR3 residues: CASSDTGRNYGYTF. For the CDR3, the DNA is TGTGCCAGCAGCGATACAGGGAGGAACTATGGCTACACCTTC.

This chain joins TRBV6-5 and TRBJ1-1; D gene ambiguous. Germline V lookup: CDR1 MNHEY, CDR2 SVGAGI. Trimming removed 5 bases at V and 4 bases at J, with 8 bases between. The CDR3 is 12 amino acids. Written as DNA, the CDR3 is TGTGCCAGCAGTCACGGTGGCACTGAAGCTTTCTTT. Protein product: CASSHGGTEAFF.

V is TRBV3-1 (or the pseudogene TRBV3-2) and J is TRBJ2-5; either TRBD1 or TRBD2 may fit D (5 bases each). Trimming pared 6 bases from V and 4 bases from J, leaving 15 bases between. This CDR3 spans 14 amino acids. The V gene's germline CDR1 is LGHDT and CDR2 YNNKEL (reference sequence). The CDR3, as DNA: TGTGCCAGCAGACTCGGTGGGGCGGGAGAGACCCAGTACTTC. The encoded protein is CASRLGGAGETQYF.

The chain has TRBV2 and TRBJ1-1; maybe TRBD1 (5 bases). Germline CDR1 reads SNHLY; CDR2 reads FYNNEI. V lost 8 bases to trimming and J lost 4 bases, with 14 bases between them. This CDR3 is 13 amino acids long. The CDR3 spells CASRRGEGTEAFF. The DNA for the CDR3 is TGTGCCAGCCGACGGGGGGAGGGCACTGAAGCTTTCTTT.

This clone was recorded only once. The chain is built from TRBV5-6 and TRBJ2-5; D gene uncertain. Per germline, CDR1 SGHDT and CDR2 YYEEEE. The V end was cut by 3 bases, the J end by 0 bases, with 0 bases between. The CDR3 length is 11 residues. The CDR3 DNA reads as TGTGCCAGCAGCTACCAAGAGACCCAGTACTTC. Translation gives CASSYQETQYF.

This rearrangement joins TRBV2 to TRBJ2-1, with 10 bases matching TRBD1. V shed 6 bases and J 3 bases; nucleotides not matched to a gene: 5. The CDR3 sequence is 15 residues long. Germline CDR1 and CDR2: SNHLY and FYNNEI. CDR3 coding DNA: TGTGCCAGCAGAAGGGGACAGGGGTACTACAATGAGCAGTTCTTC. Protein product: CASRRGQGYYNEQFF.

This chain connects TRBV24-1 to TRBJ2-3; D not certain. Trimming shortened V by 5 bases and J by 2 bases, and 4 bases separated the two germline ends. The CDR3 runs to 12 residues. CDR1 is KGHDR, CDR2 SFDVKD, per germline. CDR3 in amino acids: CATSGPTDTQYF. The DNA for the CDR3 is TGTGCCACCAGTGGCCCCACAGATACGCAGTATTTT.

Only a few counts were recorded for this clone. The chain carries TRBV5-4 and TRBJ1-6, with D hard to call. The V end was cut by 4 bases, the J end by 8 bases, with 13 bases between. The length of the CDR3 is 14 residues. The germline gives CDR1 SGHNT, CDR2 YYREEE (reference sequence). The CDR3 coding sequence is TGTGCCAGCAGCGTCACAAGGGATGATTCACCCCTCCACTTT. Residues: CASSVTRDDSPLHF.

The genes are TRBV7-8 and TRBJ2-7; the D is unclear. This CDR3 comprises 13 residues. Germline CDR1 reads SGHVS; CDR2 reads FQNEAQ. Deletions cut 7 bases from V and 4 bases from J, with 14 bases between. CDR3 in amino acids: CASTPGLVYEQYF. The CDR3, as DNA: TGTGCCAGCACCCCCGGCTTGGTTTACGAGCAGTACTTC.

J is TRBJ2-5 and V is TRBV6-6, with 9 bases lining up with TRBD2. In germline, CDR1 is MNHNY, CDR2 SVGAGI (reference sequence). This CDR3 is built from 12 residues. Trimming at V came to 8 bases and at J to 2 bases, leaving 0 bases not matched to a gene. CDR3 sequence reads: CASGLAQETQYF. The CDR3 region has the DNA TGTGCCAGCGGACTAGCGCAAGAGACCCAGTACTTC.

V gene TRBV14 combines with J gene TRBJ2-1, with 9 bases aligning to TRBD1. CDR1 is SGHDN, CDR2 FVKESK, per germline. CDR3 size: 15 residues. V gave up 6 bases and J gave up 3 bases; unmatched junction bases: 6. CDR3 sequence: CASSPLTGGYNEQFF. The CDR3 DNA follows: TGTGCCAGCAGTCCCCTGACAGGGGGCTACAATGAGCAGTTCTTC. Using reference TRBV14 and TRBJ2-1 for the parts outside the CDR3, the full variable domain is EAGVTQFPSHSVIEKGQTVTLRCDPISGHDNLYWYRRVMGKEIKFLLHFVKESKQDESGMPNNRFLAERTGGTYSTLKVQPAELEDSGVYFCASSPLTGGYNEQFFGPGTRLTVL.

J is TRBJ2-2 and V is TRBV5-4, with 7 bases matching TRBD1. Germline lookup yields CDR1 SGHNT and CDR2 YYREEE (reference sequence). This CDR3 comprises 17 residues. The junction had 11 bases not matched to a gene; V was cut back by 2 bases and J by 4 bases. The CDR3 spells CASSLTGERPGTGELFF. The CDR3 DNA follows: TGTGCCAGCAGCTTAACAGGGGAACGGCCTGGCACCGGGGAGCTGTTTTTT. Variable domain in full (rest from reference TRBV5-4 and TRBJ2-2): ETGVTQSPTHLIKTRGQQVTLRCSSQSGHNTVSWYQQALGQGPQFIFQYYREEENGRGNFPPRFSGLQFPNYSSELNVNALELDDSALYLCASSLTGERPGTGELFFGEGSRLTVL.

V gene TRBV28 combines with J gene TRBJ2-7, with no clear D. The CDR3 length is 12 residues. The V and J ends lost 4 bases and 5 bases respectively, with 9 bases between them. Germline CDR1 and CDR2: MDHEN and SYDVKM. The CDR3 loop reads CASSYRVHEQYF. In DNA, the CDR3 is TGTGCCAGCAGTTATCGGGTTCACGAGCAGTACTTC.